These 8 T cell receptor beta chains were sequenced from one sample in a study of technical replicates of blood from a handful of donors. The method was immunoSEQ multiplex PCR; TCRdb's version includes in-frame clones alone and lacks a portion of them. The profile shows approximately 52,000 clones, 92% of them singletons. The sample consisted of PBMCs. Receptor source: a human donor in good health. Some clones in this sample may be carry-over from other donors' samples.

This chain joins TRBV7-8 and TRBJ2-7, with D tentatively TRBD1 (6 bases). CDR3 length equals 13 residues. Trimming took 6 bases from V and 2 from J, leaving 11 bases between them. Germline lookup yields CDR1 SGHVS and CDR2 FQNEAQ. The CDR3 DNA reads as TGTGCCAGCAGTCAACGGACAGCCTACGAGCAGTACTTC. Its translation: CASSQRTAYEQYF.

V usage is TRBV18 and J usage is TRBJ2-5, with TRBD1 matching over 9 bases. The V and J ends lost 5 bases and 5 bases, in that order; junction bases with no gene match: 6. This CDR3 is 14 amino acids long. Germline V gene lookup returns CDR1 KGHSH and CDR2 LQKENI. The CDR3 bases are TGTGCCAGCTCATCGACAGGGGGTATGGAGACCCAGTACTTC. It is translated as CASSSTGGMETQYF.

The chain has TRBV9 and TRBJ1-2, with 7 bases fitting TRBD1. The J segment lost 8 bases and the V segment lost 6 bases, leaving 13 bases of the junction unmatched. The germline V gene has CDR1 SGDLS and CDR2 YYNGEE. The CDR3 is 14 amino acids. In nucleotides, the CDR3 is TGTGCCAGCACCAAAGAGCAGGGGGTGGAAGGCTACACCTTC. This gives the protein CASTKEQGVEGYTF.

The CDR3 is CASSGRGGRVETQYF. Here the CDR3 DNA reads TGTGCCAGCAGTGGAAGAGGGGGAAGGGTGGAGACCCAGTACTTC. The chain couples TRBV2 to TRBJ2-5; D perhaps matches TRBD1 (6 bases). Trimming pared 4 bases from V and 5 bases from J, leaving 17 bases between. This CDR3 has 15 amino acids. Germline V CDR1 and CDR2: SNHLY, FYNNEI.

V is TRBV11-1 and J is TRBJ1-2; TRBD1 is a possible D gene (5 bases). Trimming removed 3 bases at V and 0 bases at J, with 8 bases between. Germline CDR1 is SGHAT and CDR2 is FQDESV (reference sequence). The CDR3 contains 14 residues. The CDR3 region has the DNA TGTGCCAGCAGCTTGGCAGGGACTAACTATGGCTACACCTTC. The encoded protein is CASSLAGTNYGYTF.

The chain carries TRBV5-1 and TRBJ1-1; possible D gene TRBD1, 5 bases. Looked up from germline, CDR1 is SGHRS and CDR2 is YFSETQ. Trimming removed 1 base from V and 5 bases from J, with 15 bases in between. The CDR3 totals 15 residues. The CDR3 bases are TGCGCCAGCAGCTTGCACGGGACTGCGGGAACTGAAGCTTTCTTT. It specifies CASSLHGTAGTEAFF.

This rearrangement joins TRBV7-2 to TRBJ1-6, with 10 bases fitting TRBD1. The CDR3 extends over 17 amino acids. The ends lost 5 bases at V and 6 bases at J; junction bases unmatched: 10. CDR1 SGHTA and CDR2 FQGNSA come from the germline V gene. In nucleotides, the CDR3 is TGTGCCAGCAGCACACCCCCGGGACAGGGGCCTAATTCACCCCTCCACTTT. It specifies CASSTPPGQGPNSPLHF. Supplemented by reference TRBV7-2 and TRBJ1-6, the full variable domain reads GAGVSQSPSNKVTEKGKDVELRCDPISGHTALYWYRQSLGQGLEFLIYFQGNSAPDKSGLPSDRFSAERTGGSVSTLTIQRTQQEDSAVYLCASSTPPGQGPNSPLHFGNGTRLTVT.

The rearrangement uses TRBV7-9 and TRBJ1-2, with D uncertain. This CDR3 spans 15 amino acids. V dropped 8 bases and J dropped 5 bases, with 21 bases sitting between them. CDR1 and CDR2 from the germline V gene are SEHNR and FQNEAQ (reference sequence). CDR3 region: CASQPARGRNYGYTF. The CDR3 DNA reads as TGTGCCAGCCAACCCGCTCGGGGAAGGAATTATGGCTACACCTTC.